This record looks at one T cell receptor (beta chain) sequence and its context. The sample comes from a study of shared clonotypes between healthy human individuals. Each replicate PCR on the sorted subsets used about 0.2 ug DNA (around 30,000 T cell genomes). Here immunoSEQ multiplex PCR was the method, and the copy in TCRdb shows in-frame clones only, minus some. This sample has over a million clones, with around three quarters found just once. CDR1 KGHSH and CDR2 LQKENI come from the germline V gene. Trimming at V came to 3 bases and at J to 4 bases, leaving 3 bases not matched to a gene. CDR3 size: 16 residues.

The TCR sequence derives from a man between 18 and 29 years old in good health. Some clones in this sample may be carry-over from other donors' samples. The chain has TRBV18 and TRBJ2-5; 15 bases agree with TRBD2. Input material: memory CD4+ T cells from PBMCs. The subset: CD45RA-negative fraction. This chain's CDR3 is CASSPWTSGRGETQYF. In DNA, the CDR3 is TGTGCCAGCTCACCCTGGACTAGCGGGAGGGGAGAGACCCAGTACTTC.